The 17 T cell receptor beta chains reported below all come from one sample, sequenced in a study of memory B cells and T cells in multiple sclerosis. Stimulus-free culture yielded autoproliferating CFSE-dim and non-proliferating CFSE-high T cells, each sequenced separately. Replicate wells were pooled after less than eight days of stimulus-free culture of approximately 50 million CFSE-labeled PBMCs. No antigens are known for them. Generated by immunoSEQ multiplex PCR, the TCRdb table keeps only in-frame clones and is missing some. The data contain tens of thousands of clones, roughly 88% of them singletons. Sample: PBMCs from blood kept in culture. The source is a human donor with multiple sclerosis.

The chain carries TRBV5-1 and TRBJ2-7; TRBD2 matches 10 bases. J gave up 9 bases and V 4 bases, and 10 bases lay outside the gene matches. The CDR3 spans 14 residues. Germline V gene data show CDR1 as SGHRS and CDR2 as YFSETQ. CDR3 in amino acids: CASSPSGGPERQYF. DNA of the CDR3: TGCGCCAGCAGCCCTAGCGGGGGCCCCGAAAGGCAGTACTTC.

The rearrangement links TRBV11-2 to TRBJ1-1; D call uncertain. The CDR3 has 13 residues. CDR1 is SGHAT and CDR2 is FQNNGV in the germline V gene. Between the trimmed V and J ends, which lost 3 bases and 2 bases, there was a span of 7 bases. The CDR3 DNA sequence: TGTGCCAGCAGCTTCGACCCAAACACTGAAGCTTTCTTT. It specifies CASSFDPNTEAFF. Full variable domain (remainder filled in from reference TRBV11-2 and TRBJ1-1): EAGVAQSPRYKIIEKRQSVAFWCNPISGHATLYWYQQILGQGPKLLIQFQNNGVVDDSQLPKDRFSAERLKGVDSTLKIQPAKLEDSAVYLCASSFDPNTEAFFGQGTRLTVV.

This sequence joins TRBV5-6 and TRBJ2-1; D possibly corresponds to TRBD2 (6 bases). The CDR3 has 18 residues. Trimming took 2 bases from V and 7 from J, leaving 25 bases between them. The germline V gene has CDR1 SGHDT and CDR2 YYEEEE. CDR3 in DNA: TGTGCCAGCAGCTTTCGTGCCCCACCGGGCGGGACCTTGAATGAGCAGTTCTTC. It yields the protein CASSFRAPPGGTLNEQFF. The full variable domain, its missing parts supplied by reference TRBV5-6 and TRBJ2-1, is DAGVTQSPTHLIKTRGQQVTLRCSPKSGHDTVSWYQQALGQGPQFIFQYYEEEERQRGNFPDRFSGHQFPNYSSELNVNALLLGDSALYLCASSFRAPPGGTLNEQFFGPGTRLTVL.

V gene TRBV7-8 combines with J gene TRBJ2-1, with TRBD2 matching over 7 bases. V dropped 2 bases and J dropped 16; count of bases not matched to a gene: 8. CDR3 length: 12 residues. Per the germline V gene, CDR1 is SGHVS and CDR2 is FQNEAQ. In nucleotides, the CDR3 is TGTGCCAGCAGCTTAATTGGGGGGGGTACATTCTTC. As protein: CASSLIGGGTFF. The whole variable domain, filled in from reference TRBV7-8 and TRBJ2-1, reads GAGVSQSPRYKVAKRGQDVALRCDPISGHVSLFWYQQALGQGPEFLTYFQNEAQLDKSGLPSDRFFAERPEGSVSTLKIQRTQQEDSAVYLCASSLIGGGTFFGPGTRLTVL.

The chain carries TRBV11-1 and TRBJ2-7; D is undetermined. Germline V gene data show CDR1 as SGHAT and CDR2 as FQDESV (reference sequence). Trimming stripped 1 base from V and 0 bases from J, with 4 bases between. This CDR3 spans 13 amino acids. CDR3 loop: CASSLGPSYEQYF. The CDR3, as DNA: TGTGCCAGCAGCTTAGGACCCTCCTACGAGCAGTACTTC.

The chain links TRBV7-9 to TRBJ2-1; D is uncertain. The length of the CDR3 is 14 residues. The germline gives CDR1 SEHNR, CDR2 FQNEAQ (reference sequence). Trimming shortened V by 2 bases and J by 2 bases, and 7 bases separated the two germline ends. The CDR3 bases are TGTGCCAGCAGCTTATCATCCACCTACAATGAGCAGTTCTTC. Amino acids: CASSLSSTYNEQFF.

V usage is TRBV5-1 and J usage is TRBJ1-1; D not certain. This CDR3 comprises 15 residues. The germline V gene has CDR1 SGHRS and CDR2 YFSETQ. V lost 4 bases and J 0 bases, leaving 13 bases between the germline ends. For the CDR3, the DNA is TGCGCCAGCAGCAAATCCGGCCCAATGAACACTGAAGCTTTCTTT. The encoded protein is CASSKSGPMNTEAFF.

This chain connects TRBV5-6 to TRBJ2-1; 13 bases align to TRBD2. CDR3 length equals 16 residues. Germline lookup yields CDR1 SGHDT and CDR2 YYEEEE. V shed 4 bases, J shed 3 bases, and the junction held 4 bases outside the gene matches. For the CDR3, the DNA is TGTGCCAGCAGCCCTCGACTAGCGGGGGGCTACAATGAGCAGTTCTTC. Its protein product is CASSPRLAGGYNEQFF.

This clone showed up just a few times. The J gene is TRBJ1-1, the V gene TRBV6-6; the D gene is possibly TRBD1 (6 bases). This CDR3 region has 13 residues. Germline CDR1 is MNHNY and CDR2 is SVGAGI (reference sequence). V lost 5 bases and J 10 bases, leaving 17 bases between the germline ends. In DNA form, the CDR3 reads TGTGCCAGCAGTGCGAGGACAGCTGATGCAGCTTTCTTT. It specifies CASSARTADAAFF.

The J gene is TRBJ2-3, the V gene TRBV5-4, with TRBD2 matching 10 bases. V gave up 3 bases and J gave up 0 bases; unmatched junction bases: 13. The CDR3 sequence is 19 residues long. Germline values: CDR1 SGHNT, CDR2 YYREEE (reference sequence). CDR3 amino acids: CASSSVGLAAQLSTDTQYF. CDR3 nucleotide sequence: TGTGCCAGCAGCTCCGTCGGACTAGCGGCACAATTAAGCACAGATACGCAGTATTTT.

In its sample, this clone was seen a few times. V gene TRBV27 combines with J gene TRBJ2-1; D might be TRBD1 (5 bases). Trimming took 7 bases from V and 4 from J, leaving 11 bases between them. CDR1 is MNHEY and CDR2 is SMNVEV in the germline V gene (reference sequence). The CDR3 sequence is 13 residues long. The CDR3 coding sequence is TGTGCCAGCACAGATTACAGGTACAATGAGCAGTTCTTC. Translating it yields CASTDYRYNEQFF.

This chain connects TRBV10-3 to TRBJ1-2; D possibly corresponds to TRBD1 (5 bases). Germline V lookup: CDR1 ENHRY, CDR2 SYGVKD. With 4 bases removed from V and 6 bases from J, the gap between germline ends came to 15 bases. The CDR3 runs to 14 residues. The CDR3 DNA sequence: TGTGCCATCAGTGGGCGGGGCCGGGAGGATGGCTACACCTTC. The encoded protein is CAISGRGREDGYTF.

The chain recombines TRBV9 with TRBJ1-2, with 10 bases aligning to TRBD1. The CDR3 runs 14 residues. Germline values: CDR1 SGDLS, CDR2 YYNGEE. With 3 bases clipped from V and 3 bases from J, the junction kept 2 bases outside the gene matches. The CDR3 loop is CASSGQGAYYGYTF. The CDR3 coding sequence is TGTGCCAGCAGCGGACAGGGGGCGTACTATGGCTACACCTTC.

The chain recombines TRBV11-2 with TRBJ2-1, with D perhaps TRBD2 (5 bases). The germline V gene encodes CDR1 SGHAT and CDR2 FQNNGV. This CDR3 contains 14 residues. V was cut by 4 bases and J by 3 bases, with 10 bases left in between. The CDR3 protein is CASSSGLSYNEQFF. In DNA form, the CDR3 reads TGTGCCAGCAGCTCTGGACTGAGCTACAATGAGCAGTTCTTC.

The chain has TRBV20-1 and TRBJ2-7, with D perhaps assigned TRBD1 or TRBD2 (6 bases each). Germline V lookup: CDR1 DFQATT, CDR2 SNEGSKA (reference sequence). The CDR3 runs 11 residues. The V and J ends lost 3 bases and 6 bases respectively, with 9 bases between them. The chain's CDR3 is CSAREGGEQYF. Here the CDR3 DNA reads TGCAGTGCTAGGGAGGGGGGCGAGCAGTACTTC.

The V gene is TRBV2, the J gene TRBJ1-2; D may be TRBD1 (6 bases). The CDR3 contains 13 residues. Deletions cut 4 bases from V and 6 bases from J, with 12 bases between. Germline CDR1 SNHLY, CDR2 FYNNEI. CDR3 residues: CASSVVQGHGYTF. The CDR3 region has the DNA TGTGCCAGCAGTGTGGTTCAGGGGCATGGCTACACCTTC. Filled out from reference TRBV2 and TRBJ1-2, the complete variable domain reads EPEVTQTPSHQVTQMGQEVILRCVPISNHLYFYWYRQILGQKVEFLVSFYNNEISEKSEIFDDQFSVERPDGSNFTLKIRSTKLEDSAMYFCASSVVQGHGYTFGSGTRLTVV.

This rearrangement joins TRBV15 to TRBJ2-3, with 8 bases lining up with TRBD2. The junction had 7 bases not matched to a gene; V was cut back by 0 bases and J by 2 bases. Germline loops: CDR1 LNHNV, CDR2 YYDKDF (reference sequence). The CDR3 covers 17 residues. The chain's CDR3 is CATSRDLLADYTDTQYF. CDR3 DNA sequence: TGTGCCACCAGCAGAGATCTACTAGCGGATTACACAGATACGCAGTATTTT.